The 18 T cell receptor beta chains listed next were all sequenced from one sample in a study of blood T cell repertoires in COVID-19. The repertoire was sequenced with immunoSEQ multiplex PCR; TCRdb's copy has only in-frame clones and lacks some. The sample includes more than 60,000 clones, 86% of them seen just once. The sequenced sample consisted of peripheral blood. These receptors originate from an elderly man with COVID-19, enrolled during active disease.

For the CDR3, the DNA is TGTGCCAGCAGCTTTCACGACAGGGCCGCCTACGAGCAGTACTTC. It specifies CASSFHDRAAYEQYF. The chain recombines TRBV7-9 with TRBJ2-7, with 7 bases lining up with TRBD1. Germline assignment: CDR1 SEHNR and CDR2 FQNEAQ (reference sequence). With 3 bases clipped from V and 2 bases from J, the junction kept 7 bases outside the gene matches. This CDR3 has 15 residues.

The chain employs TRBV5-1 and TRBJ1-6; 8 positions match TRBD1. In germline, CDR1 is SGHRS, CDR2 YFSETQ. The J segment lost 0 bases and the V segment lost 5 bases, leaving 7 bases of the junction unmatched. There are 17 residues in the CDR3. Here the CDR3 reads CASSSRQGSSYNSPLHF. The CDR3 DNA sequence: TGCGCCAGCAGTTCGAGACAGGGGAGCTCCTATAATTCACCCCTCCACTTT.

The chain links TRBV9 to TRBJ2-7; 8 nucleotides match TRBD2. The CDR3 is made up of 14 amino acids. CDR1 is SGDLS and CDR2 is YYNGEE in the germline V gene. J gave up 6 bases and V 4 bases, and 9 bases lay outside the gene matches. The CDR3: CASSQAGRGGEQYF. The CDR3 nucleotides are TGTGCCAGCAGCCAAGCCGGGAGGGGTGGCGAGCAGTACTTC. Based on the CDR3 plus reference TRBV9 and TRBJ2-7, the full variable domain is DSGVTQTPKHLITATGQRVTLRCSPRSGDLSVYWYQQSLDQGLQFLIQYYNGEERAKGNILERFSAQQFPDLHSELNLSSLELGDSALYFCASSQAGRGGEQYFGPGTRLTVT.

This clone was seen a handful of times. This chain connects TRBV3-1 (or the pseudogene TRBV3-2) to TRBJ2-3, with 10 bases identical to TRBD1. This CDR3 contains 15 residues. J gave up 4 bases and V 4 bases, and 5 bases lay outside the gene matches. Germline-derived CDR1 and CDR2 are LGHDT and YNNKEL (reference sequence). CDR3 sequence: CASSPRQGAPDTQYF. DNA for the CDR3: TGTGCCAGCAGCCCCCGACAGGGGGCCCCAGATACGCAGTATTTT.

The chain has TRBV7-9 and TRBJ1-6; the D gene is possibly TRBD1 (5 bases). Looked up from germline, CDR1 is SEHNR and CDR2 is FQNEAQ (reference sequence). Trimming removed 1 base at V and 5 bases at J, with 12 bases between. CDR3 size: 16 residues. CDR3 nucleotides: TGTGCCAGCAGCTTAGGGGCAGGGTTGGATAATTCACCCCTCCACTTT. Its protein is CASSLGAGLDNSPLHF. Looking up the rest from reference TRBV7-9 and TRBJ1-6 gives the full variable domain: DTGVSQNPRHKITKRGQNVTFRCDPISEHNRLYWYRQTLGQGPEFLTYFQNEAQLEKSRLLSDRFSAERPKGSFSTLEIQRTEQGDSAMYLCASSLGAGLDNSPLHFGNGTRLTVT.

This clone was recorded only once. The gene calls are TRBV13 and TRBJ2-7; no firm D call. CDR1 is PRHDT, CDR2 FYEKMQ, per germline (reference sequence). Trimming took 4 bases from V and 8 from J, leaving 12 bases between them. This CDR3 spans 12 amino acids. The CDR3 here is CASSSRPQQQYF. DNA of the CDR3: TGTGCCAGCAGCTCGAGGCCCCAGCAGCAGTACTTC.

This clone was seen many times. The chain uses TRBV6-2 or TRBV6-3 and TRBJ1-1, with 7 bases aligning to TRBD1. The CDR3 has 12 residues. V lost 6 bases to trimming and J lost 8 bases; unmatched junction nucleotides: 6. Germline CDR1 is MNHEY and CDR2 is SVGEGT. CDR3 sequence: CASSQTGNEAFF. CDR3 bases: TGTGCCAGCAGCCAGACAGGGAACGAAGCTTTCTTT.

The chain uses TRBV9 and TRBJ2-3; no clear D. Germline CDR1 and CDR2: SGDLS and YYNGEE. V was cut by 1 base and J by 4 bases, with 7 bases left in between. The CDR3 covers 13 residues. The CDR3 spells CASSVNSPDTQYF. The CDR3 nucleotides are TGTGCCAGCAGCGTAAACAGTCCAGATACGCAGTATTTT.

The chain has TRBV18 and TRBJ1-4; D unclear. V was clipped by 3 bases and J by 4 bases, with 9 bases between them. Germline lookup yields CDR1 KGHSH and CDR2 LQKENI. The CDR3 consists of 14 residues. The CDR3 region is CASSPPLSNEKLFF. The CDR3 nucleotides read TGTGCCAGCTCACCTCCCCTCAGTAATGAAAAACTGTTTTTT.

The chain employs TRBV19 and TRBJ2-2; D is unresolved. V was trimmed by 3 bases and J by 5 bases, leaving 4 bases between them. The CDR3 contains 12 residues. Germline V gives CDR1 LNHDA, CDR2 SQIVND (reference sequence). In nucleotides, the CDR3 is TGTGCCAGTAGTATCTTAACCGGGGAGCTGTTTTTT. This encodes CASSILTGELFF. The full variable domain, its missing parts supplied by reference TRBV19 and TRBJ2-2, is DGGITQSPKYLFRKEGQNVTLSCEQNLNHDAMYWYRQDPGQGLRLIYYSQIVNDFQKGDIAEGYSVSREKKESFPLTVTSAQKNPTAFYLCASSILTGELFFGEGSRLTVL.

The chain joins TRBV12-5 to TRBJ1-5; unclear D gene. Per the germline V gene, CDR1 is LGHNT and CDR2 is FRNRAP. The CDR3 consists of 13 residues. V was clipped by 3 bases and J by 2 bases, with 5 bases between them. CDR3 sequence (DNA): TGTGCTAGTGGTTTAGAGGGCAATCAGCCCCAGCATTTT. This encodes CASGLEGNQPQHF.

This clone was observed a single time. CDR3 nucleotide sequence: TGTGCCAGCAGCTATACGGGGAATCAGCCCCAGCATTTT. This codes for CASSYTGNQPQHF. The V and J genes are TRBV6-5 and TRBJ1-5; D is uncertain. Germline lookup yields CDR1 MNHEY and CDR2 SVGAGI. Between the trimmed V and J ends, which lost 6 bases and 4 bases, there was a span of 10 bases. There are 13 residues in the CDR3.

The chain has TRBV7-8 and TRBJ2-7; 9 bases match TRBD1. With V trimmed by 4 bases and J by 1 base, 2 bases remained unmatched. Germline V lookup: CDR1 SGHVS, CDR2 FQNEAQ. The CDR3 is 14 residues long. The CDR3 sequence is CASSSGTGSYEQYF. As DNA, the CDR3 is TGTGCCAGCAGCTCCGGGACAGGGTCCTACGAGCAGTACTTC.

V is TRBV5-6 and J is TRBJ1-3, with D uncertain. The germline V and J ends were trimmed by 4 bases and 0 bases, with 5 bases remaining between them. Germline V lookup: CDR1 SGHDT, CDR2 YYEEEE. The CDR3 length is 13 residues. The CDR3 reads CASSPYSGNTIYF. The CDR3, as DNA: TGTGCCAGCAGCCCCTACTCTGGAAACACCATATATTTT.

The V call is TRBV7-8, the J call TRBJ1-1, with D possibly being TRBD1 (5 bases). Germline V CDR1 and CDR2: SGHVS, FQNEAQ. The CDR3 is 16 residues long. Trimming left V 4 bases short and J 0 bases short, with 15 bases between. The CDR3 nucleotides are TGTGCCAGCAGCTCCCTAGCGGGGGGGATGAACACTGAAGCTTTCTTT. This encodes CASSSLAGGMNTEAFF.

The chain carries TRBV24-1 and TRBJ2-3; TRBD1 matches 7 bases. The CDR3 is 15 amino acids. Germline trimming cut 5 bases from V and 0 bases from J; bases unmatched to any gene: 4. The V gene's germline CDR1 is KGHDR and CDR2 SFDVKD. The chain's CDR3 is CATSGKGASTDTQYF. The CDR3, as DNA: TGTGCCACCAGTGGGAAGGGGGCTAGCACAGATACGCAGTATTTT.

This sequence joins TRBV7-8 and TRBJ2-1, with 8 positions matching TRBD2. Germline V gene data show CDR1 as SGHVS and CDR2 as FQNEAQ. Trimming cost V 6 bases and J 4 bases; bases outside gene matches: 2. CDR3 size: 13 residues. CDR3 DNA: TGTGCCAGCAGTCGGGGGGGATACAATGAGCAGTTCTTC. Its protein is CASSRGGYNEQFF.

This chain connects TRBV4-1 to TRBJ2-5; TRBD1 agrees at 7 bases. Germline CDR1 reads MGHRA; CDR2 reads YSYEKL. Germline trimming cut 0 bases from V and 1 base from J; bases unmatched to any gene: 2. The CDR3 spans 15 residues. CDR3 nucleotide sequence: TGCGCCAGCAGCCAAGAAGGACAGGCCCAAGAGACCCAGTACTTC. It codes for CASSQEGQAQETQYF.